The 14 T cell receptor beta chains below were found in one sample sequenced in a study of beta chain features in type 1 diabetes. As every portion of the isolated RNA was reverse transcribed, the sequencing read expressed TCRB transcripts. The data were produced by immunoSEQ multiplex PCR, yet TCRdb's version contains in-frame clones alone and is incomplete. This sample has around 310,000 clones, with approximately 10% found just once. The sequenced material came from naive CD4+ T cells from blood. The source of these receptors is a woman between 25 and 40 years old in good health.

The chain couples TRBV30 to TRBJ2-7; 14 nucleotides agree with TRBD2. With V trimmed by 5 bases and J by 9 bases, 9 bases remained unmatched. CDR1 is GTSNPN, CDR2 SVGIG, per germline (reference sequence). This CDR3 comprises 14 residues. CDR3 region: CAWGTSGSPRGQYF. The CDR3 DNA is TGTGCCTGGGGGACTAGCGGGAGCCCCAGAGGGCAGTACTTC.

The gene calls are TRBV7-3 and TRBJ2-2; D gene unclear. Germline V gene lookup returns CDR1 SGHTA and CDR2 FQGTGA. The CDR3 extends over 14 amino acids. V shed 6 bases and J shed 3 bases, with 11 bases lying between them. The CDR3 region is CASRGSADTGELFF. As DNA, the CDR3 is TGTGCCAGCAGGGGTTCGGCGGACACCGGGGAGCTGTTTTTT.

The chain uses TRBV4-3 and TRBJ1-4; 8 bases fit TRBD1. CDR3 size: 16 residues. Unmatched junction bases numbered 11, after V lost 3 bases and J lost 8 bases. CDR1 LGHNA and CDR2 YSLEER come from the germline V gene. CDR3 sequence reads: CASSQISTGDGEKLFF. The CDR3 DNA is TGCGCCAGCAGCCAGATATCGACAGGGGACGGCGAAAAACTGTTTTTT.

This clone was seen more than once but under ten times. The J gene is TRBJ2-7, the V gene TRBV28; D ambiguous. CDR3 size: 14 residues. Germline V gene lookup returns CDR1 MDHEN and CDR2 SYDVKM. V gave up 10 bases and J gave up 3 bases, with 19 bases separating them. Here the CDR3 reads CATLSSLTGYEQYF. In DNA, the CDR3 is TGTGCCACCTTAAGCTCACTTACGGGCTACGAGCAGTACTTC. The whole variable domain, filled in from reference TRBV28 and TRBJ2-7, reads DVKVTQSSRYLVKRTGEKVFLECVQDMDHENMFWYRQDPGLGLRLIYFSYDVKMKEKGDIPEGYSVSREKKERFSLILESASTNQTSMYLCATLSSLTGYEQYFGPGTRLTVT.

This clone came up a few times. This chain uses TRBV14 with TRBJ2-3; possibly TRBD1 for D (6 bases). The V end lost 4 bases, the J end lost 1 base, and 12 bases lay between the germline ends. The CDR3 totals 15 residues. Germline V gene lookup returns CDR1 SGHDN and CDR2 FVKESK. The CDR3 nucleotides read TGTGCCAGCAGCCGAGGGACACCACGCACAGATACGCAGTATTTT. It translates to CASSRGTPRTDTQYF.

This chain connects TRBV6-4 to TRBJ2-3; 9 nucleotides match TRBD2. Germline V CDR1 and CDR2: MRHNA, SNTAGT. The CDR3 runs 15 residues. The ends lost 3 bases at V and 7 bases at J; junction bases unmatched: 8. DNA for the CDR3: TGTGCCAGCAGTGAAGCGGCGGGAGGGCCGCATACGCAGTATTTT. It codes for CASSEAAGGPHTQYF.

This clone was detected only a few times. The J gene is TRBJ2-1, the V gene TRBV4-3, with 11 bases matching TRBD2. CDR3 length: 15 amino acids. The J segment lost 7 bases and the V segment lost 0 bases, leaving 2 bases of the junction unmatched. Per germline, CDR1 LGHNA and CDR2 YSLEER. This CDR3 reads CASSQDTSGGNEQFF. CDR3 sequence (DNA): TGCGCCAGCAGCCAAGATACTAGCGGGGGAAATGAGCAGTTCTTC.

This clone was counted only a few times. Other DNA sequences of this sample code for an identical CDR3. The V call is TRBV30, the J call TRBJ2-7, with D uncertain. Germline CDR1 is GTSNPN and CDR2 is SVGIG (reference sequence). The CDR3 has 11 amino acids. Trimming took off 3 bases at V and 2 bases at J, with 5 bases between the two ends. The CDR3: CAWSGAYEQYF. CDR3 in DNA: TGTGCCTGGAGCGGAGCCTACGAGCAGTACTTC.

The table lists this clone with many counts. The chain combines TRBV7-9 with TRBJ1-5; 8 bases align to TRBD1. V lost 6 bases, J lost 6 bases, and 13 bases stayed unmatched. This CDR3 is built from 16 residues. The V gene's germline CDR1 is SEHNR and CDR2 FQNEAQ (reference sequence). CDR3 protein: CASSFGQGGEGQPQHF. The DNA of the CDR3 is TGTGCCAGCAGTTTCGGACAGGGTGGCGAAGGTCAGCCCCAGCATTTT. Full variable domain (missing parts from reference TRBV7-9 and TRBJ1-5): DTGVSQNPRHKITKRGQNVTFRCDPISEHNRLYWYRQTLGQGPEFLTYFQNEAQLEKSRLLSDRFSAERPKGSFSTLEIQRTEQGDSAMYLCASSFGQGGEGQPQHFGDGTRLSIL.

The chain recombines TRBV25-1 with TRBJ1-5; D is ambiguous. This CDR3 contains 14 residues. From germline, CDR1 is MGHDK and CDR2 SYGVNS. Trimming took 5 bases from V and 0 from J, leaving 8 bases between them. DNA of the CDR3: TGTGCCAGCAGTTATAGCTATAGCAATCAGCCCCAGCATTTT. Translating gives CASSYSYSNQPQHF. Full variable domain (remainder filled in from reference TRBV25-1 and TRBJ1-5): EADIYQTPRYLVIGTGKKITLECSQTMGHDKMYWYQQDPGMELHLIHYSYGVNSTEKGDLSSESTVSRIRTEHFPLTLESARPSHTSQYLCASSYSYSNQPQHFGDGTRLSIL.

A few counts support this clone. The chain links TRBV15 to TRBJ1-4, with 7 nucleotides matching TRBD1. The CDR3 has 16 residues. CDR1 and CDR2 from the germline V gene are LNHNV and YYDKDF (reference sequence). V gave up 5 bases and J gave up 0 bases; unmatched junction bases: 6. The CDR3 loop is CATSGTDRATNEKLFF. CDR3 coding DNA: TGTGCCACCAGCGGGACAGACCGGGCAACTAATGAAAAACTGTTTTTT. Combining the CDR3 with reference TRBV15 and TRBJ1-4 gives the whole variable domain DAMVIQNPRYQVTQFGKPVTLSCSQTLNHNVMYWYQQKSSQAPKLLFHYYDKDFNNEADTPDNFQSRRPNTSFCFLDIRSPGLGDTAMYLCATSGTDRATNEKLFFGSGTQLSVL.

The gene calls are TRBV5-4 and TRBJ1-2, with TRBD1 identical over 7 bases. CDR1 is SGHNT, CDR2 YYREEE, per germline (reference sequence). The J segment lost 2 bases and the V segment lost 0 bases, leaving 4 bases of the junction unmatched. CDR3 length equals 15 residues. CDR3 nucleotides: TGTGCCAGCAGCTTGGTTGCCAGGGGGAACTATGGCTACACCTTC. Protein sequence: CASSLVARGNYGYTF.

The chain couples TRBV7-2 to TRBJ2-1, with 12 bases identical to TRBD2. In germline, CDR1 is SGHTA, CDR2 FQGNSA. V trimming: 7 bases; J trimming: 9 bases; junction bases outside the gene matches: 10. The CDR3 runs 15 residues. In nucleotides, the CDR3 is TGTGCCAGCACCAACCGACTAGCGGGAGTGGCTGAGCAGTTCTTC. Its translation: CASTNRLAGVAEQFF.

Only a few counts were recorded for this clone. The rearrangement links TRBV29-1 to TRBJ2-5; possible D gene TRBD1, 6 bases. The length of the CDR3 is 13 residues. From germline, CDR1 is SQVTM and CDR2 ANQGSEA. The germline V and J ends were trimmed by 0 bases and 4 bases, with 9 bases remaining between them. In DNA form, the CDR3 reads TGCAGCGTTGAAGATTTACAGGGAGAGACCCAGTACTTC. It encodes CSVEDLQGETQYF.